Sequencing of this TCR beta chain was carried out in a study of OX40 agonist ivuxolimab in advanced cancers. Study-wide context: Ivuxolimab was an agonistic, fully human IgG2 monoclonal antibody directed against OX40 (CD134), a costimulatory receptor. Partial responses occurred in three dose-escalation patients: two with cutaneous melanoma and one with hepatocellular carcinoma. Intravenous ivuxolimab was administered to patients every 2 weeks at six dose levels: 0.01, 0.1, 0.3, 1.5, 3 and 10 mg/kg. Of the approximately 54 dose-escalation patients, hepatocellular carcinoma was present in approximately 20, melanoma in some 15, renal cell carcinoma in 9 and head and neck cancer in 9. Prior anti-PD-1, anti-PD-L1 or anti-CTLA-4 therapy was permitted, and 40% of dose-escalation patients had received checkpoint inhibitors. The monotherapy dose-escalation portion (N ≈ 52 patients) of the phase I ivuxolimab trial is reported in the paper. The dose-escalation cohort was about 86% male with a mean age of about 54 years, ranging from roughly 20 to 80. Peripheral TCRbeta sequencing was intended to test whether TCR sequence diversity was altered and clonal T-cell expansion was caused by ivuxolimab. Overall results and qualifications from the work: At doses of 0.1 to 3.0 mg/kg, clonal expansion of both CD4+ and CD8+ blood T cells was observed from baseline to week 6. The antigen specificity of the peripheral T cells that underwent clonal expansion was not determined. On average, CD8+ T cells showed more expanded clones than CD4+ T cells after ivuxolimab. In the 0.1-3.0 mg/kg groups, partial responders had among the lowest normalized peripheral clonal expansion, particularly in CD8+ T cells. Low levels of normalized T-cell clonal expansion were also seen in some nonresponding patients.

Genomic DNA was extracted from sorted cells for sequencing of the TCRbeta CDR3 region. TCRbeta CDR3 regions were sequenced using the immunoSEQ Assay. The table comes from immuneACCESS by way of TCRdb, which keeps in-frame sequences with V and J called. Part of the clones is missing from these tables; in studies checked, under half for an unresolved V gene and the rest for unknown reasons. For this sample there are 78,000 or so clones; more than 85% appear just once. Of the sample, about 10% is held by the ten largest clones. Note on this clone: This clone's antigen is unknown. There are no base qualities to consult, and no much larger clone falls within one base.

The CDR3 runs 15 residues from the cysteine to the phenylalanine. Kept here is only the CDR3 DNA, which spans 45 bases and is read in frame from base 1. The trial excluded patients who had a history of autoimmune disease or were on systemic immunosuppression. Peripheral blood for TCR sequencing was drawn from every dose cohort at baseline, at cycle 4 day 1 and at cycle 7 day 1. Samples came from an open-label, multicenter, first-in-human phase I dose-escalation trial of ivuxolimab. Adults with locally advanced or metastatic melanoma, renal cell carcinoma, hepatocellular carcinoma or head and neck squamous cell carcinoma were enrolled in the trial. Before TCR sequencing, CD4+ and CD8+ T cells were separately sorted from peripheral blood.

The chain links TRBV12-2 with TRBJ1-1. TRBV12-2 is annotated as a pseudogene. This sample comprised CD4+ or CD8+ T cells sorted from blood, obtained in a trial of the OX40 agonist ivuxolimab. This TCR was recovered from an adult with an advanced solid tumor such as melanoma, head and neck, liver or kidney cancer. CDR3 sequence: CASRLAVGGSEVAFF. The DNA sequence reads TGTGCAAGTCGCTTAGCGGTGGGCGGGTCGGAGGTAGCTTTCTTT.